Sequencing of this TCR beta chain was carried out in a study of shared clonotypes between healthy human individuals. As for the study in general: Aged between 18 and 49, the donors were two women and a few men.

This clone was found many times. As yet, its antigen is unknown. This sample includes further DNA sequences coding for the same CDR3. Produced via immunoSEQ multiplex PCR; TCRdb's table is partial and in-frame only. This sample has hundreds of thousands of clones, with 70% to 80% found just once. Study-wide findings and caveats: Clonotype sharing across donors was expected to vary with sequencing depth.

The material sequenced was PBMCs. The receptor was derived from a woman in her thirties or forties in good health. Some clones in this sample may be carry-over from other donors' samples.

The CDR3 DNA follows: TGCGCCAGCAGTGAAGGGACTGACCGTTCTAACTATGGCTACACCTTC. It specifies CASSEGTDRSNYGYTF. The chain combines TRBV10-2 with TRBJ1-2; maybe TRBD1 (5 bases). V was trimmed by 3 bases and J by 0 bases, leaving 14 bases between them. The V gene's germline CDR1 is WSHSY and CDR2 SAAADI. This CDR3 region has 16 residues.